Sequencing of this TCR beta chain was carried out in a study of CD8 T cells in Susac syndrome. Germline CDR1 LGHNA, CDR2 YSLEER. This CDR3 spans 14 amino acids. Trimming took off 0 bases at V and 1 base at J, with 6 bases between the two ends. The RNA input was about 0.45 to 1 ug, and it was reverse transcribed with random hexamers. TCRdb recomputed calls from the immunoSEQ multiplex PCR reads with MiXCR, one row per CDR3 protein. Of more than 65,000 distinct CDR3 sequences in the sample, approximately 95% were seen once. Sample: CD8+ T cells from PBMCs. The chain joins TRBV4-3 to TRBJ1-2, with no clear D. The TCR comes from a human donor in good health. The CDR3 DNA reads TGCGCCAGCAGCCAAGATATCAGTAACTATGGCTACACCTTC. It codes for CASSQDISNYGYTF.